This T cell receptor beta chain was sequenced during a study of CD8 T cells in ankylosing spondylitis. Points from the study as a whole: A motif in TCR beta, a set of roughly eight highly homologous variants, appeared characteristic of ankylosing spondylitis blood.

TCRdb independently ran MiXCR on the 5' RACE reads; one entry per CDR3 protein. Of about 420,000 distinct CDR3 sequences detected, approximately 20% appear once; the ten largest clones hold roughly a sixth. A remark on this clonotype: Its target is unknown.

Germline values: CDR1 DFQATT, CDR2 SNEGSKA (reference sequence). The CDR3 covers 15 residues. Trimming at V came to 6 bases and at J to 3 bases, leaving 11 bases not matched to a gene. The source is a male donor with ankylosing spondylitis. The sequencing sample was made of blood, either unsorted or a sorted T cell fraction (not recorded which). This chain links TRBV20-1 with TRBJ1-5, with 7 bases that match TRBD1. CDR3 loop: CSAWTPGQPNQPQHF. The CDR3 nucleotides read TGCAGTGCGTGGACCCCGGGACAGCCCAATCAGCCCCAGCATTTT.